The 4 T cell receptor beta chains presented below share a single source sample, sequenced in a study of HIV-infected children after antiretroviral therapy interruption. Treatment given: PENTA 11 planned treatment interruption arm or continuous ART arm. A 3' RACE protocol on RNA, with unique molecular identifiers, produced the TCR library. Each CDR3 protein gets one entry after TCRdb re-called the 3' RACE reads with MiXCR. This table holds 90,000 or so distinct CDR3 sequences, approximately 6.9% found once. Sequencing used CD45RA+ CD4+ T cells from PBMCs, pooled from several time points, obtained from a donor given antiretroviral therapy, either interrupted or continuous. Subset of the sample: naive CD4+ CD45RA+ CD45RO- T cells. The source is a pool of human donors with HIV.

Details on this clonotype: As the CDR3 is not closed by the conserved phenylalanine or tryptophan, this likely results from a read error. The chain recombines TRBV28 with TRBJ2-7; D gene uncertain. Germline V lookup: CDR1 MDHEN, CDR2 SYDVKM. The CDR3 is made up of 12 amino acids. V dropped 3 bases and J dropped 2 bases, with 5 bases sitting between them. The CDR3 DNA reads TGTGCCAGCAGTTTGGCGACCTACGAGCAGTACTTA. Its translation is CASSLATYEQYL.

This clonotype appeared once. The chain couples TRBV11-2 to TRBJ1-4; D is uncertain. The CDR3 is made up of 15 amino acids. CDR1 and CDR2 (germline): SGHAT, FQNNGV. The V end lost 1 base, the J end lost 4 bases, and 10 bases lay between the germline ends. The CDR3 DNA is TGTGCCAGCAGCTTAGGAGGCGATGGTAATGAAAAACTGTTTTTT. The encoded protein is CASSLGGDGNEKLFF.

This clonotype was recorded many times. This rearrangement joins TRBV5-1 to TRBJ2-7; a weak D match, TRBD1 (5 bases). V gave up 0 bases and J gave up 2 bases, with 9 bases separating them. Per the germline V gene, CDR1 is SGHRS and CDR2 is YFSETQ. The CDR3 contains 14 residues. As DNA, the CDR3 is TGCGCCAGCAGCTTGGCCCCAGGGCCCTACGAGCAGTACTTC. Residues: CASSLAPGPYEQYF.

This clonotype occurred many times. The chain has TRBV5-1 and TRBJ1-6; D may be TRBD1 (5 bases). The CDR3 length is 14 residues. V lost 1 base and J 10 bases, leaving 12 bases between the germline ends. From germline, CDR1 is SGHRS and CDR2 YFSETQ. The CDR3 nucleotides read TGCGCCAGCAGCTTGAACCAGGGCGACTCACCCCTCCACTTT. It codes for CASSLNQGDSPLHF.